The source of this T cell receptor (beta chain) is a study of CD8 T cells in ankylosing spondylitis. Points from the study as a whole: Reported data indicate significant enrichment of disease-linked clones within matched ankylosing spondylitis synovial fluid. In peripheral blood, disease-linked CD8+ clones occurred at relatively low frequencies. Earlier authors reported some of these motif variants in reactive arthritis synovial fluid and blood.

Scientists made TCR beta libraries using quantitative 5'-RACE with molecular barcodes. Via MiXCR, TCRdb re-called the 5' RACE reads, giving one row per CDR3 protein. The sample shows 250,000 to 350,000 distinct CDR3 sequences, around 20% of them seen only once. This clonotype showed up just a few times. Its antigen is unidentified. J lost 2 bases, V lost 5 bases, and 5 bases had no gene match. The CDR3 has 14 residues. Germline CDR1 KGHSH, CDR2 LQKENI. This clonotype was sampled from a female donor with ankylosing spondylitis or in good health (not recorded which). The rearrangement uses TRBV18 and TRBJ2-7; 8 nucleotides align to TRBD1. The sequencing input was blood, either unsorted or a sorted T cell fraction (not recorded which). The CDR3 DNA sequence: TGTGCCAGCTCAGCAGGGGGCTACGCCTACGAGCAGTACTTC. Its protein is CASSAGGYAYEQYF.